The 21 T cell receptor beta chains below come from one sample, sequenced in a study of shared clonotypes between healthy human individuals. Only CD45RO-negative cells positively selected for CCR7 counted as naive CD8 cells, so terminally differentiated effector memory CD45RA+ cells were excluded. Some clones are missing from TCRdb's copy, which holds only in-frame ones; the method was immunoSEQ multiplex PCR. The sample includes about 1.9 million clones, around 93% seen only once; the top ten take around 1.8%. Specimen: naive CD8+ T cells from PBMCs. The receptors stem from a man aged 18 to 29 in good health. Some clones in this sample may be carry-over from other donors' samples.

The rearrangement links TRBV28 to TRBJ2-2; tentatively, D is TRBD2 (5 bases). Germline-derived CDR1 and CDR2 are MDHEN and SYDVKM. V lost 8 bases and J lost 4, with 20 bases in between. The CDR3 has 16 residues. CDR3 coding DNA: TGTGCCAGCCCTCATGCGGCACCCGCGGGCACCGGGGAGCTGTTTTTT. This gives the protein CASPHAAPAGTGELFF.

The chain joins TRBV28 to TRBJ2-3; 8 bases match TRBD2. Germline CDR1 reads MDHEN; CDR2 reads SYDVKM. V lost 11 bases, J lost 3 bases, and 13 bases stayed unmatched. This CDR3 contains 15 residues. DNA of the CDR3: TGTGCCGGACAGCCTCTGAGCGGGAGTACAGATACGCAGTATTTT. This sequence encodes CAGQPLSGSTDTQYF.

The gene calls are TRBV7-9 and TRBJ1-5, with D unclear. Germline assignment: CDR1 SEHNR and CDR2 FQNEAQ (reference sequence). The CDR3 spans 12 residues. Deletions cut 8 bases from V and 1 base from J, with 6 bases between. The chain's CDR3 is CASGKSNQPQHF. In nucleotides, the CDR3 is TGTGCCAGCGGAAAAAGCAATCAGCCCCAGCATTTT.

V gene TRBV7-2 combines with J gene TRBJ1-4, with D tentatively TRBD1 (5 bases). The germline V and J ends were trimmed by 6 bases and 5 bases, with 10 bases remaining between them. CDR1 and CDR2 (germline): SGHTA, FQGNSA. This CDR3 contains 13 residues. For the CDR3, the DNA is TGTGCCAGCAGAGCAGGGAAAAATGAAAAACTGTTTTTT. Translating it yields CASRAGKNEKLFF.

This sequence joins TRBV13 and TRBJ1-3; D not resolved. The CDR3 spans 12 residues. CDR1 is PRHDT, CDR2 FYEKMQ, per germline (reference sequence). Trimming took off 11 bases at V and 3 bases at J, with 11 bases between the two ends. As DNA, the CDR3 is TGTGCCGCCGCCGGGAGTGGAAACACCATATATTTT. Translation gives CAAAGSGNTIYF.

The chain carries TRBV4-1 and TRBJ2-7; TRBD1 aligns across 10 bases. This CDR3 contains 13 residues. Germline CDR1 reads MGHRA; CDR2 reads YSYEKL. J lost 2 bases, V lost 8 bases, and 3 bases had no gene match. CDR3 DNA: TGCGCCAGCCATGGACAGGGGGCCTACGAGCAGTACTTC. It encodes CASHGQGAYEQYF.

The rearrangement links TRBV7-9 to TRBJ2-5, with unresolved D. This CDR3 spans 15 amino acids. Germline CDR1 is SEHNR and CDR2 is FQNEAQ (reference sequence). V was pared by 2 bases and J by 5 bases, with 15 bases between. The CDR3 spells CASSLKLGVRETQYF. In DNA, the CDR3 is TGTGCCAGCAGCTTAAAGTTAGGAGTACGGGAGACCCAGTACTTC.

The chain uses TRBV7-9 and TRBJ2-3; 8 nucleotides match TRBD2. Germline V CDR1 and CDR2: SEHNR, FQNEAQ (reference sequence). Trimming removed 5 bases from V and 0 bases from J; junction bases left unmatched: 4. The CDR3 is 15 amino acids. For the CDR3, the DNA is TGTGCCAGCAGCCGGACTAGCCTTAGCACAGATACGCAGTATTTT. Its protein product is CASSRTSLSTDTQYF.

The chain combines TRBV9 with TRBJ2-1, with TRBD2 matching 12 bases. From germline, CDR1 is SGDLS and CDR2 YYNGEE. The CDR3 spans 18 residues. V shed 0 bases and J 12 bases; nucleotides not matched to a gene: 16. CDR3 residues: CASSVASPSGRDLRGQFF. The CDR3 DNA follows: TGTGCCAGCAGCGTAGCTTCACCTAGCGGGAGGGACTTGCGCGGGCAGTTCTTC.

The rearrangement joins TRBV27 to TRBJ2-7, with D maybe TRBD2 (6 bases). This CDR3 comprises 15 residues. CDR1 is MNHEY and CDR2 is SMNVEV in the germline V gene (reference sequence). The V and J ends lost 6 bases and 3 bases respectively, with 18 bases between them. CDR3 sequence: CASSQSRRVGYEQYF. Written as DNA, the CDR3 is TGTGCCAGCAGCCAATCGAGGAGGGTTGGCTACGAGCAGTACTTC.

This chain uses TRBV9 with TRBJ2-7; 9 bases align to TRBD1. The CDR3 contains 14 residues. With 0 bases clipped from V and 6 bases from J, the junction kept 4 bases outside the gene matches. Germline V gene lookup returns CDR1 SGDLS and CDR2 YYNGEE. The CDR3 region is CASSVDRGPGEQYF. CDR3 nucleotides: TGTGCCAGCAGCGTAGACAGGGGGCCAGGCGAGCAGTACTTC.

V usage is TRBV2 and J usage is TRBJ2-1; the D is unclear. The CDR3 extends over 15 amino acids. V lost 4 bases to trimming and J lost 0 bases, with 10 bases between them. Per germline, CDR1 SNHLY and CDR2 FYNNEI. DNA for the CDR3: TGTGCCAGCAGTGGGGCGGCAAGCTCCTACAATGAGCAGTTCTTC. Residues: CASSGAASSYNEQFF.

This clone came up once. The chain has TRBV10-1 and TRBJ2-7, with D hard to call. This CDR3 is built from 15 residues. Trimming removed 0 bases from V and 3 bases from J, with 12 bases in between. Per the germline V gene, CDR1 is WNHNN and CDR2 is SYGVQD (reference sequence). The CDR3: CASSESRRPHYEQYF. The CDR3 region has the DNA TGCGCCAGCAGTGAGTCGCGACGGCCACACTACGAGCAGTACTTC.

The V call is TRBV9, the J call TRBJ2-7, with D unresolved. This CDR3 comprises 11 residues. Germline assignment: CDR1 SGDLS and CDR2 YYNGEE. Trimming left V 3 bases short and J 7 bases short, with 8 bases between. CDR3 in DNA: TGTGCCAGCAGCGGCAGTGGGGAGCAGTACTTC. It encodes CASSGSGEQYF.

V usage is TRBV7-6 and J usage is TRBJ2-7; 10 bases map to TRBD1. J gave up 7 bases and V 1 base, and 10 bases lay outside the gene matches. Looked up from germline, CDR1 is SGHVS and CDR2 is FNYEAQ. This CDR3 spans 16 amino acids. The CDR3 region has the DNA TGTGCCAGCAGCTTAGGAGGGCGACAGGGGGCCTTTGAGCAGTACTTC. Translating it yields CASSLGGRQGAFEQYF.

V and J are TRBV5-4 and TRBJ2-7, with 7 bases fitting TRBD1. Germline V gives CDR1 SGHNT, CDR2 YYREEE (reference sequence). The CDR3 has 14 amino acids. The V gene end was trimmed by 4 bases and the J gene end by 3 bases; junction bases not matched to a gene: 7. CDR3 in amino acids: CASSDRDSHYEQYF. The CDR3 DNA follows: TGTGCCAGCAGCGACAGGGATTCCCACTACGAGCAGTACTTC.

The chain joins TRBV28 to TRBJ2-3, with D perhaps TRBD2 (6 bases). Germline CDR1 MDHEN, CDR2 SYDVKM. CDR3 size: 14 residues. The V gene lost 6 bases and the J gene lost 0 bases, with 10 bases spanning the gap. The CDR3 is CASSRERSTDTQYF. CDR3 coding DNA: TGTGCCAGCAGCCGGGAGAGAAGCACAGATACGCAGTATTTT.

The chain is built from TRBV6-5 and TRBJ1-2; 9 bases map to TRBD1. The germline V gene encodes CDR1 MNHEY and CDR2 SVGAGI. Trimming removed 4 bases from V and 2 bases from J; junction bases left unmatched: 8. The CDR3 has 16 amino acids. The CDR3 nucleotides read TGTGCCAGCAGTTCTTCACAGGGGGCGCTCAACTATGGCTACACCTTC. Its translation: CASSSSQGALNYGYTF.

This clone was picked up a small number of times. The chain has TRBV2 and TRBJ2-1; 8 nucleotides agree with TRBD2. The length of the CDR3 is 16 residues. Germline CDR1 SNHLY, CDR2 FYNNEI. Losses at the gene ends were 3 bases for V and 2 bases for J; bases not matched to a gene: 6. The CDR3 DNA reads TGTGCCAGCAGTGATCGAGCGGGGGACCCCTACAATGAGCAGTTCTTC. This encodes CASSDRAGDPYNEQFF.

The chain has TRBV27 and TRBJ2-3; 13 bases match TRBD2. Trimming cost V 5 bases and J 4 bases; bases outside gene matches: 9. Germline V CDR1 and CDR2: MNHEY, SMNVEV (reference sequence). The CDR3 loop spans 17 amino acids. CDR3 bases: TGTGCCAGCAGTCTAATGAGACTAGCGGGAGGCCCAGATACGCAGTATTTT. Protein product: CASSLMRLAGGPDTQYF.

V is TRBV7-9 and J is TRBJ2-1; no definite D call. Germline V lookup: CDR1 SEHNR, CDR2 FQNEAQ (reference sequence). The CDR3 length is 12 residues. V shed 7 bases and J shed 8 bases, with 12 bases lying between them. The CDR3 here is CASNSKTDEQFF. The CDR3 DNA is TGTGCCAGCAACTCTAAGACGGATGAGCAGTTCTTC. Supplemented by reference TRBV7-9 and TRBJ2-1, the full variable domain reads DTGVSQNPRHKITKRGQNVTFRCDPISEHNRLYWYRQTLGQGPEFLTYFQNEAQLEKSRLLSDRFSAERPKGSFSTLEIQRTEQGDSAMYLCASNSKTDEQFFGPGTRLTVL.